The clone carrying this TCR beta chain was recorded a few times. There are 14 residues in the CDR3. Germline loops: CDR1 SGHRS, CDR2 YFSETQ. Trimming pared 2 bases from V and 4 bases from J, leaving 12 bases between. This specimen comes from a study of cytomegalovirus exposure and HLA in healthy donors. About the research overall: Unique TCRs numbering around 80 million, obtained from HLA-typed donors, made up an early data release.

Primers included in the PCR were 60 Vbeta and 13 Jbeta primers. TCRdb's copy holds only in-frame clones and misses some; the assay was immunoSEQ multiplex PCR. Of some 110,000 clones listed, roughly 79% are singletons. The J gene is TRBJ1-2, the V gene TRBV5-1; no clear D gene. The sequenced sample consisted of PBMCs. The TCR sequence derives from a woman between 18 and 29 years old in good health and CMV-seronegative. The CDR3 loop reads CASSFFGGGYGYTF. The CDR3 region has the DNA TGCGCCAGCAGCTTTTTCGGAGGAGGCTATGGCTACACCTTC.